The 16 T cell receptor beta chains below all came from one sample that was sequenced in a study of graft-versus-host responses after intestinal transplantation. The method was immunoSEQ multiplex PCR; TCRdb's version includes in-frame clones alone and lacks a portion of them. The data hold about 86,000 clones, with about 88% observed a single time. What these receptors recognize is not known. Here the sequenced sample was unstimulated CD4+ T cells sorted from spleen or lymph node cells, taken before transplant. The receptors shown here come from a human donor who was the organ donor for an intestinal transplant.

This chain connects TRBV5-4 to TRBJ2-1; TRBD2 might be the D (5 bases). In germline, CDR1 is SGHNT, CDR2 YYREEE (reference sequence). V lost 0 bases, J lost 0 bases, and 10 bases lay in between. The CDR3 sequence is 16 residues long. The chain's CDR3 is CASSLGGQASYNEQFF. The DNA of the CDR3 is TGTGCCAGCAGCTTGGGAGGGCAAGCCTCCTACAATGAGCAGTTCTTC.

This rearrangement joins TRBV11-2 to TRBJ2-6, with a tentative D call TRBD1 (5 bases). CDR1 and CDR2 (germline): SGHAT, FQNNGV. This CDR3 region has 15 residues. Trimming took 1 base from V and 4 from J, leaving 8 bases between them. CDR3 bases: TGTGCCAGCAGCTTAGCAGGGTCCGGGGCCAACGTCCTGACTTTC. Translated: CASSLAGSGANVLTF.

The chain employs TRBV11-2 and TRBJ2-1, with D uncertain. The CDR3 contains 14 residues. Deletions cut 1 base from V and 1 base from J, with 5 bases between. Germline V gene sequence: CDR1 SGHAT, CDR2 FQNNGV. The chain's CDR3 is CASSLVGSYNEQFF. Here the CDR3 DNA reads TGTGCCAGCAGCTTAGTCGGGTCCTACAATGAGCAGTTCTTC.

This chain joins TRBV25-1 and TRBJ1-1; D remains unclear. The CDR3 runs 17 residues. Trimming took off 6 bases at V and 1 base at J, with 21 bases between the two ends. In germline, CDR1 is MGHDK, CDR2 SYGVNS. CDR3 coding DNA: TGTGCCAGCAGCCACCAGCGGGCTTGGCAGAGGAACACTGAAGCTTTCTTT. Translated, it gives CASSHQRAWQRNTEAFF.

The chain recombines TRBV28 with TRBJ1-1, with TRBD1 matching 8 bases. CDR3 length: 16 amino acids. Unmatched junction bases numbered 11, after V lost 3 bases and J lost 5 bases. Germline-derived CDR1 and CDR2 are MDHEN and SYDVKM. CDR3 residues: CASSFGDRGFSTEAFF. CDR3 nucleotide sequence: TGTGCCAGCAGTTTCGGAGACAGGGGCTTTTCGACTGAAGCTTTCTTT.

This clone has only one observation. V is TRBV6-1 and J is TRBJ2-5; the match to TRBD2 covers 7 bases. CDR3 length: 13 amino acids. Trimming removed 2 bases from V and 7 bases from J; junction bases left unmatched: 4. Germline V gives CDR1 MNHNS, CDR2 SASEGT. CDR3: CASSERDYRTQYF. The CDR3 DNA sequence: TGTGCCAGCAGTGAAAGGGACTATCGGACCCAGTACTTC.

The V call is TRBV7-9, the J call TRBJ2-2; 10 positions match TRBD2. This CDR3 comprises 17 residues. Per germline, CDR1 SEHNR and CDR2 FQNEAQ (reference sequence). Trimming removed 5 bases from V and 3 bases from J; junction bases left unmatched: 9. CDR3 residues: CASSKATSGKYTGELFF. CDR3 coding DNA: TGTGCCAGCAGCAAGGCTACTAGCGGGAAATACACCGGGGAGCTGTTTTTT.

This rearrangement joins TRBV7-2 to TRBJ1-4; the D is unclear. Trimming left V 3 bases short and J 5 bases short, with 7 bases between. The germline gives CDR1 SGHTA, CDR2 FQGNSA. This CDR3 spans 13 amino acids. The CDR3, as DNA: TGTGCCAGCAGCTTCGGTCCCAATGAAAAACTGTTTTTT. This sequence encodes CASSFGPNEKLFF.

This clone occurred once. V gene TRBV6-6 combines with J gene TRBJ1-5, with 7 nucleotides matching TRBD1. Germline V lookup: CDR1 MNHNY, CDR2 SVGAGI (reference sequence). The CDR3 runs 15 residues. Losses at the gene ends were 6 bases for V and 4 bases for J; bases not matched to a gene: 9. The CDR3 sequence: CASRGRDSGNQPQHF. The DNA for the CDR3 is TGTGCCAGCAGGGGACGGGACAGTGGGAATCAGCCCCAGCATTTT.

V usage is TRBV27 and J usage is TRBJ2-3; 7 bases match TRBD2. With V trimmed by 5 bases and J by 4 bases, 3 bases remained unmatched. The germline gives CDR1 MNHEY, CDR2 SMNVEV (reference sequence). The CDR3 totals 13 residues. In DNA form, the CDR3 reads TGTGCCAGCAGTAGGACTAGTGCAGATACGCAGTATTTT. Its protein product is CASSRTSADTQYF.

The rearrangement joins TRBV28 to TRBJ2-7; TRBD1 agrees at 9 bases. Unmatched junction bases numbered 8, after V lost 4 bases and J lost 4 bases. CDR3 length equals 15 residues. Germline V gene data show CDR1 as MDHEN and CDR2 as SYDVKM. This CDR3 reads CASSSPTGGQYEQYF. The CDR3 bases are TGTGCCAGCAGTTCACCAACAGGGGGCCAGTACGAGCAGTACTTC.

Notes on this clone: The junction shows a germline mismatch at one end, possibly a read error. V gene TRBV7-7 combines with J gene TRBJ2-1, with D maybe TRBD2 (5 bases). This CDR3 is 15 amino acids long. The germline V gene has CDR1 SSHAT and CDR2 FNYEAQ (reference sequence). The CDR3 is CASSTALANYNEQFF. The CDR3 DNA reads as TGTGCTAGCAGCACCGCCTTAGCGAATTACAATGAGCAGTTCTTC. Variable domain in full (rest from reference TRBV7-7 and TRBJ2-1): GAGVSQSPRYKVTKRGQDVTLRCDPISSHATLYWYQQALGQGPEFLTYFNYEAQPDKSGLPSDRFSAERPEGSISTLTIQRTEQRDSAMYRCASSTALANYNEQFFGPGTRLTVL.

The chain has TRBV11-2 and TRBJ1-1, with 8 bases fitting TRBD1. CDR1 and CDR2 from the germline V gene are SGHAT and FQNNGV. This CDR3 has 14 residues. V lost 5 bases and J lost 2; bases outside the gene matches: 4. The CDR3 here is CASSTTGGNTEAFF. The CDR3 DNA is TGTGCCAGCAGCACTACAGGGGGAAACACTGAAGCTTTCTTT. The entire variable domain, with the rest obtained from reference TRBV11-2 and TRBJ1-1, is as follows: EAGVAQSPRYKIIEKRQSVAFWCNPISGHATLYWYQQILGQGPKLLIQFQNNGVVDDSQLPKDRFSAERLKGVDSTLKIQPAKLEDSAVYLCASSTTGGNTEAFFGQGTRLTVV.

The chain is built from TRBV7-2 and TRBJ1-2, with unresolved D. The length of the CDR3 is 13 residues. The V gene's germline CDR1 is SGHTA and CDR2 FQGNSA. V was shortened by 1 base and J by 4 bases, with 7 bases between the two germline ends. For the CDR3, the DNA is TGTGCCAGCAGCTTAGGTCGGGGCTATGGCTACACCTTC. This sequence encodes CASSLGRGYGYTF.

CDR3 amino acids: CASRREPLADTQYF. CDR3 in DNA: TGTGCCAGCAGGCGCGAGCCTTTGGCAGATACGCAGTATTTT. The rearrangement joins TRBV9 to TRBJ2-3; D is undetermined. The CDR3 contains 14 residues. Germline lookup yields CDR1 SGDLS and CDR2 YYNGEE. Trimming left V 5 bases short and J 4 bases short, with 14 bases between.

This clone was observed a single time. V usage is TRBV6-1 and J usage is TRBJ2-1, with D unresolved. Trimming shortened V by 1 base and J by 9 bases, and 10 bases separated the two germline ends. CDR3 length equals 13 residues. Per germline, CDR1 MNHNS and CDR2 SASEGT. The CDR3 is CASSEVYQVEQFF. The CDR3 DNA reads TGTGCCAGCAGTGAAGTTTACCAGGTTGAGCAGTTCTTC.